This T cell receptor beta chain was identified during a study of blood T cell repertoires in COVID-19. About the research overall: Both acute and convalescent COVID-19 samples were obtained from the United States, Italy and Spain. PBMCs, B-cell-depleted T cells, or T cells were the source of the cDNA or gDNA that made up the material.

The germline V gene has CDR1 SEHNR and CDR2 FQNEAQ (reference sequence). V dropped 2 bases and J dropped 3; count of bases not matched to a gene: 6. The CDR3 is made up of 15 amino acids. Per the original methods: It was from reference gene primer amplification that nucleated cell counts were estimated. Produced via immunoSEQ multiplex PCR; TCRdb's table is partial and in-frame only. Clone size and V and J calls were adopted from that table, with D and trimming inferred from the DNA. The sample lists roughly 700,000 clones; 70% to 90% were seen once. The TCR was taken from a woman aged 18-35 years with acute or convalescent COVID-19. The chain employs TRBV7-9 and TRBJ1-1; 7 bases line up with TRBD1. Sequences were obtained from peripheral blood. The CDR3 DNA is TGTGCCAGCAGCTTACCATACAGGGGAGACACTGAAGCTTTCTTT. This sequence encodes CASSLPYRGDTEAFF.